The T cell receptor beta chain described here comes from a study of Tregs in tolerant kidney transplant recipients. Background on the study: Recipients received nonmyeloablative bone marrow transplants from related graft donors, with transient mixed chimerism.

Method: immunoSEQ multiplex PCR; TCRdb's copy keeps in-frame clones and lacks some. Of 98,000 or so clones in the sample, roughly 90% were seen once. Germline V gene sequence: CDR1 KGHSH, CDR2 LQKENI. The V end lost 0 bases, the J end lost 5 bases, and 7 bases lay between the germline ends. The CDR3 runs to 13 residues. Unstimulated regulatory T cells (CD4+CD25+CD127-), CD4+CD25- non-regulatory cells, CD4 and CD8 cells were FACS-sorted from thawed PBMCs. The sequenced sample was CD4+ T cells from blood, obtained before the transplant. J is TRBJ2-5 and V is TRBV18; D is unresolved. The TCR sequence derives from a human donor who received a combined kidney and bone marrow transplant. CDR3 loop: CASSPPVAETQYF. CDR3 nucleotides: TGTGCCAGCTCACCACCGGTCGCGGAGACCCAGTACTTC.